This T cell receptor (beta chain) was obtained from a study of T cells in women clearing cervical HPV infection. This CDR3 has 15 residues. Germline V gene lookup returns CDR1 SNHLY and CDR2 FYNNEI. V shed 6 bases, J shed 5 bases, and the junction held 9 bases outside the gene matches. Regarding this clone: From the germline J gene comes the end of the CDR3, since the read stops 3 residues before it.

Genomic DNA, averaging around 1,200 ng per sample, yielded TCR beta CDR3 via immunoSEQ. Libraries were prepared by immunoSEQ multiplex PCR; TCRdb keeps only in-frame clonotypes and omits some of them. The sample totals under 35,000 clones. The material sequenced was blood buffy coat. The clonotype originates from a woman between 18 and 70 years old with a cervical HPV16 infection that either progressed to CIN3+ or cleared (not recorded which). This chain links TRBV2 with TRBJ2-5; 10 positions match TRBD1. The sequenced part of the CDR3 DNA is TGTGCCAGCAGGCGCGGGACAGGGGCGCTGGAGACC. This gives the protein CASRRGTGALET. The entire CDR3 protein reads CASRRGTGALETQYF.